This T cell receptor (beta chain) came from a study of T cell changes during pregnancy in multiple sclerosis. The repertoire was sequenced with immunoSEQ multiplex PCR; TCRdb's copy has only in-frame clones and lacks some. Of 65,000 to 90,000 clones in the sample, roughly 90% were seen once. The J segment lost 6 bases and the V segment lost 2 bases, leaving 10 bases of the junction unmatched. Looked up from germline, CDR1 is SGHRS and CDR2 is YFSETQ. The CDR3 runs to 16 residues. Sequences were derived from peripheral blood, sampled in the first trimester of pregnancy. This TCR was sampled from a female donor with multiple sclerosis, enrolled in a pregnancy study. The rearrangement uses TRBV5-1 and TRBJ2-1; the match to TRBD1 covers 8 bases. The CDR3 here is CASSFQVGQGLNEQFF. CDR3 in DNA: TGCGCCAGCAGCTTCCAAGTAGGACAGGGTCTCAATGAGCAGTTCTTC.